The 30 T cell receptor beta chains below all came from one sample that was sequenced in a study of technical replicates of blood from a handful of donors. Sequenced by immunoSEQ multiplex PCR; TCRdb stores in-frame clones only, minus some. The profile shows approximately 90,000 clones, about 95% of them singletons. What was sequenced was T cells isolated from PBMCs. The receptors shown here come from a human donor in good health.

This clone is a singleton in its sample. The gene calls are TRBV27 and TRBJ2-7, with D possibly TRBD1 on 5 matching bases. The CDR3 loop spans 14 amino acids. Trimming stripped 3 bases from V and 2 bases from J, with 11 bases between. Germline CDR1 reads MNHEY; CDR2 reads SMNVEV (reference sequence). The CDR3 coding sequence is TGTGCCAGCAGTTTCTTCCAGGGTGCCTACGAGCAGTACTTC. It specifies CASSFFQGAYEQYF.

V usage is TRBV29-1 and J usage is TRBJ2-1; D is possibly TRBD2 (5 bases). V was clipped by 1 base and J by 0 bases, with 13 bases between them. Germline CDR1 is SQVTM and CDR2 is ANQGSEA. The CDR3 sequence is 16 residues long. DNA of the CDR3: TGCAGCGTTGAAGGTTGGAGCGGCTCCTCCTACAATGAGCAGTTCTTC. Its protein product is CSVEGWSGSSYNEQFF.

A word on this clone: A read error may account for a junction end that differs from germline. The CDR3 sequence is CASSPGTGAYEQYF. CDR3 sequence (DNA): TGTGCTAGCAGCCCCGGGACAGGAGCCTACGAGCAGTACTTC. The chain links TRBV7-7 to TRBJ2-7, with TRBD1 matching 8 bases. Germline V gives CDR1 SSHAT, CDR2 FNYEAQ (reference sequence). The CDR3 is 14 residues long.

V and J are TRBV20-1 and TRBJ2-7, with a tentative D call TRBD2 (5 bases). The CDR3 is 11 residues long. Looked up from germline, CDR1 is DFQATT and CDR2 is SNEGSKA (reference sequence). Trimming took 5 bases from V and 4 from J, leaving 9 bases between them. CDR3: CSAQEAYEQYF. The CDR3 DNA is TGCAGTGCTCAGGAGGCATACGAGCAGTACTTC.

This CDR3 reads CASSQDSQKLFF. For the CDR3, the DNA is TGTGCCAGCAGCCAGGATTCTCAAAAACTGTTTTTT. The chain is built from TRBV7-2 and TRBJ1-4; D is ambiguous. Per germline, CDR1 SGHTA and CDR2 FQGNSA. V lost 5 bases and J 9 bases, leaving 10 bases between the germline ends. The CDR3 is 12 amino acids. The variable domain in full, completed from reference TRBV7-2 and TRBJ1-4, reads GAGVSQSPSNKVTEKGKDVELRCDPISGHTALYWYRQSLGQGLEFLIYFQGNSAPDKSGLPSDRFSAERTGGSVSTLTIQRTQQEDSAVYLCASSQDSQKLFFGSGTQLSVL.

The rearrangement joins TRBV19 to TRBJ2-7, with 7 nucleotides matching TRBD2. V lost 5 bases to trimming and J lost 2 bases; unmatched junction nucleotides: 6. Germline V gives CDR1 LNHDA, CDR2 SQIVND (reference sequence). The CDR3 extends over 14 amino acids. CDR3 coding DNA: TGTGCCAGTAGTGGTACGGGGGGTCCCTACGAGCAGTACTTC. It codes for CASSGTGGPYEQYF.

The rearrangement joins TRBV2 to TRBJ1-1; 7 nucleotides line up with TRBD1. With V trimmed by 6 bases and J by 6 bases, 13 bases remained unmatched. Germline V CDR1 and CDR2: SNHLY, FYNNEI. CDR3 length equals 15 residues. CDR3 nucleotides: TGTGCCAGCAGGGAGGGGGCCTCCTCGGGCGCTGAAGCTTTCTTT. This sequence encodes CASREGASSGAEAFF.

V and J are TRBV28 and TRBJ2-3; TRBD2 matches at 9 bases. Germline V gene lookup returns CDR1 MDHEN and CDR2 SYDVKM. The CDR3 length is 16 residues. V shed 3 bases, J shed 3 bases, and the junction held 7 bases outside the gene matches. CDR3 loop: CASSFGIAGATDTQYF. In DNA, the CDR3 is TGTGCCAGCAGTTTCGGGATAGCGGGAGCAACAGATACGCAGTATTTT.

The chain couples TRBV30 to TRBJ1-1; D is possibly TRBD1 (5 bases). This CDR3 comprises 14 residues. V lost 2 bases to trimming and J lost 6 bases, with 16 bases between them. CDR1 is GTSNPN and CDR2 is SVGIG in the germline V gene (reference sequence). CDR3 in amino acids: CAWSITGVDAEAFF. The CDR3 nucleotides read TGTGCCTGGAGTATCACAGGCGTTGACGCTGAAGCTTTCTTT.

This clone appeared once. V gene TRBV19 combines with J gene TRBJ1-1; D gene unclear. The CDR3 length is 14 residues. V shed 2 bases and J shed 6 bases, with 13 bases lying between them. Germline-derived CDR1 and CDR2 are LNHDA and SQIVND (reference sequence). As DNA, the CDR3 is TGTGCCAGTAGTATATTTCCCGGTAGCGCTGAAGCTTTCTTT. Encoded protein: CASSIFPGSAEAFF.

The V call is TRBV2, the J call TRBJ2-5; 11 bases match TRBD2. The length of the CDR3 is 15 residues. CDR1 is SNHLY and CDR2 is FYNNEI in the germline V gene. With V trimmed by 5 bases and J by 3 bases, 5 bases remained unmatched. The CDR3 loop is CASSRKTSGKETQYF. The CDR3 coding sequence is TGTGCCAGCAGTCGAAAGACTAGCGGGAAAGAGACCCAGTACTTC. Together with reference TRBV2 and TRBJ2-5, the CDR3 gives the full variable domain: EPEVTQTPSHQVTQMGQEVILRCVPISNHLYFYWYRQILGQKVEFLVSFYNNEISEKSEIFDDQFSVERPDGSNFTLKIRSTKLEDSAMYFCASSRKTSGKETQYFGPGTRLLVL.

The V call is TRBV5-1, the J call TRBJ1-1; D is ambiguous. In germline, CDR1 is SGHRS, CDR2 YFSETQ. Trimming shortened V by 4 bases and J by 1 base, and 11 bases separated the two germline ends. This CDR3 contains 14 residues. The CDR3 sequence is CASSRAIQNTEAFF. DNA for the CDR3: TGCGCCAGCAGCCGTGCGATCCAGAACACTGAAGCTTTCTTT. The full variable domain, completed using reference TRBV5-1 and TRBJ1-1, is KAGVTQTPRYLIKTRGQQVTLSCSPISGHRSVSWYQQTPGQGLQFLFEYFSETQRNKGNFPGRFSGRQFSNSRSEMNVSTLELGDSALYLCASSRAIQNTEAFFGQGTRLTVV.

The rearrangement uses TRBV7-3 and TRBJ2-2; D gene uncertain. With 6 bases removed from V and 6 bases from J, the gap between germline ends came to 8 bases. This CDR3 is 12 amino acids long. Germline CDR1 reads SGHTA; CDR2 reads FQGTGA. The CDR3 loop is CASRTNSGELFF. The CDR3 nucleotides are TGTGCCAGCAGAACAAATTCCGGGGAGCTGTTTTTT.

The chain couples TRBV28 to TRBJ1-6; D possibly corresponds to TRBD1 (6 bases). This CDR3 contains 14 residues. Trimming pared 7 bases from V and 10 bases from J, leaving 17 bases between. Germline V gene lookup returns CDR1 MDHEN and CDR2 SYDVKM. The CDR3 is CASTPGTTQSPLHF. Here the CDR3 DNA reads TGTGCCAGCACCCCAGGGACAACACAATCACCCCTCCACTTT.

The chain combines TRBV28 with TRBJ2-2; 7 nucleotides match TRBD2. The V gene's germline CDR1 is MDHEN and CDR2 SYDVKM. V gave up 6 bases and J gave up 6 bases; unmatched junction bases: 7. CDR3 length: 14 amino acids. CDR3 in amino acids: CASRWGGIPGELFF. The CDR3 DNA follows: TGTGCCAGCAGATGGGGGGGGATCCCCGGGGAGCTGTTTTTT.

V usage is TRBV21-1 and J usage is TRBJ1-2. TRBV21-1 is a recognized pseudogene. The CDR3 is made up of 18 amino acids. In nucleotides, the CDR3 is TGTGCCAGCAGCAACAATGAGGATAAGTCGGAGAATAACTATGGCTACACCTTC. Translating gives CASSNNEDKSENNYGYTF.

The chain is built from TRBV28 and TRBJ1-5; D is possibly TRBD1 (5 bases). Germline V gene sequence: CDR1 MDHEN, CDR2 SYDVKM. The CDR3 is made up of 15 amino acids. Trimming removed 6 bases at V and 3 bases at J, with 15 bases between. The CDR3, as DNA: TGTGCCAGCAGGGATATTCACAGGTACAATCAGCCCCAGCATTTT. Its protein is CASRDIHRYNQPQHF. Looking up the rest from reference TRBV28 and TRBJ1-5 gives the full variable domain: DVKVTQSSRYLVKRTGEKVFLECVQDMDHENMFWYRQDPGLGLRLIYFSYDVKMKEKGDIPEGYSVSREKKERFSLILESASTNQTSMYLCASRDIHRYNQPQHFGDGTRLSIL.

This sequence joins TRBV7-2 and TRBJ1-2; no definite D call. The CDR3 is made up of 16 amino acids. Trimming left V 0 bases short and J 4 bases short, with 15 bases between. Germline CDR1 and CDR2: SGHTA and FQGNSA. This CDR3 is CASSLAVGQTIYGYTF. CDR3 nucleotide sequence: TGTGCCAGCAGCTTAGCGGTTGGGCAGACAATCTATGGCTACACCTTC.

The chain joins TRBV5-1 to TRBJ2-7, with D possibly matching TRBD2 (6 bases). There are 13 residues in the CDR3. Germline V gene data show CDR1 as SGHRS and CDR2 as YFSETQ. V was clipped by 4 bases and J by 3 bases, with 11 bases between them. CDR3 coding DNA: TGCGCCAGCAGCCTTAGCGGTCTCTACGAGCAGTACTTC. This codes for CASSLSGLYEQYF.

V and J are TRBV2 and TRBJ2-5; 8 nucleotides line up with TRBD2. Germline V lookup: CDR1 SNHLY, CDR2 FYNNEI. Losses at the gene ends were 5 bases for V and 4 bases for J; bases not matched to a gene: 9. This CDR3 is built from 15 residues. DNA of the CDR3: TGTGCCAGCAGTCTGGGACTAGGTTATGGAGAGACCCAGTACTTC. Translating gives CASSLGLGYGETQYF.

This clone was recorded once. The rearrangement joins TRBV30 to TRBJ2-7, with TRBD1 as a possible D gene (5 bases). This CDR3 comprises 17 residues. The germline V gene encodes CDR1 GTSNPN and CDR2 SVGIG (reference sequence). V shed 0 bases and J shed 3 bases, with 21 bases lying between them. The CDR3 is CAWSVLSRQGQDYEQYF. CDR3 in DNA: TGTGCCTGGAGTGTACTTTCCCGGCAGGGCCAAGACTACGAGCAGTACTTC.

The chain has TRBV5-1 and TRBJ2-7; tentative D call: TRBD2 (6 bases). Germline V gene lookup returns CDR1 SGHRS and CDR2 YFSETQ. V shed 0 bases and J shed 3 bases, with 10 bases lying between them. This CDR3 has 14 residues. The CDR3 protein is CASSLVPGVYEQYF. The CDR3, as DNA: TGCGCCAGCAGCTTGGTTCCGGGAGTCTACGAGCAGTACTTC. Drawing the rest from reference TRBV5-1 and TRBJ2-7, the complete variable domain is KAGVTQTPRYLIKTRGQQVTLSCSPISGHRSVSWYQQTPGQGLQFLFEYFSETQRNKGNFPGRFSGRQFSNSRSEMNVSTLELGDSALYLCASSLVPGVYEQYFGPGTRLTVT.

This chain connects TRBV28 to TRBJ2-5; perhaps TRBD1 as D (5 bases). The CDR3 is made up of 17 amino acids. Trimming took off 6 bases at V and 4 bases at J, with 24 bases between the two ends. Germline V gene data show CDR1 as MDHEN and CDR2 as SYDVKM. CDR3 bases: TGTGCCAGCAGCATTATAGGATCAGGGAAATGGAGAGAGACCCAGTACTTC. Encoded protein: CASSIIGSGKWRETQYF.

This chain's CDR3 is CASSLAGLFSYEQYF. As DNA, the CDR3 is TGTGCCAGCAGTCTAGCGGGGCTTTTTTCCTACGAGCAGTACTTC. The V and J genes are TRBV28 and TRBJ2-7, with TRBD2 matching over 9 bases. The CDR3 has 15 residues. Germline trimming cut 5 bases from V and 1 base from J; bases unmatched to any gene: 6. The V gene's germline CDR1 is MDHEN and CDR2 SYDVKM. The complete variable domain, with remaining parts taken from reference TRBV28 and TRBJ2-7, reads DVKVTQSSRYLVKRTGEKVFLECVQDMDHENMFWYRQDPGLGLRLIYFSYDVKMKEKGDIPEGYSVSREKKERFSLILESASTNQTSMYLCASSLAGLFSYEQYFGPGTRLTVT.

The CDR3 DNA reads as TGTGCCAGTAGTATTAATCGGGGGGGCAATCAGCCCCAGCATTTT. Protein product: CASSINRGGNQPQHF. The chain uses TRBV19 and TRBJ1-5, with a weak D call TRBD1 (5 bases). The CDR3 sequence is 15 residues long. The V end was cut by 3 bases, the J end by 2 bases, with 11 bases between. The V gene's germline CDR1 is LNHDA and CDR2 SQIVND (reference sequence).

The chain carries TRBV29-1 and TRBJ2-3; the D gene is possibly TRBD1 (6 bases). Deletions cut 4 bases from V and 2 bases from J, with 22 bases between. The CDR3 is 17 residues long. Per germline, CDR1 SQVTM and CDR2 ANQGSEA. The CDR3: CSVVGAGVVIYTDTQYF. CDR3 nucleotide sequence: TGCAGCGTTGTGGGGGCCGGTGTGGTGATTTACACAGATACGCAGTATTTT.

The chain is built from TRBV4-1 and TRBJ2-7, with 9 bases lining up with TRBD1. Germline V gives CDR1 MGHRA, CDR2 YSYEKL. The CDR3 is made up of 14 amino acids. After removal of 3 bases from V and 2 bases from J, the junction contained 2 bases not matched to a gene. For the CDR3, the DNA is TGCGCCAGCAGCCACCGGGACAGGGCCTACGAGCAGTACTTC. This gives the protein CASSHRDRAYEQYF.

The chain uses TRBV14 and TRBJ1-6, with 7 positions matching TRBD1. The CDR3 is 15 residues long. Germline lookup yields CDR1 SGHDN and CDR2 FVKESK. Trimming at V came to 6 bases and at J to 9 bases, leaving 11 bases not matched to a gene. This chain's CDR3 is CASSPGTAFPSPLHF. In DNA, the CDR3 is TGTGCCAGCAGTCCCGGGACAGCATTTCCTTCACCCCTCCACTTT.

This chain connects TRBV5-4 to TRBJ2-1, with 9 positions matching TRBD1. Germline CDR1 reads SGHNT; CDR2 reads YYREEE (reference sequence). This CDR3 has 17 residues. Trimming at V came to 6 bases and at J to 5 bases, leaving 15 bases not matched to a gene. CDR3 protein: CASTRPIGTGIDNEQFF. CDR3 sequence (DNA): TGTGCCAGCACCCGGCCGATAGGGACAGGGATAGACAATGAGCAGTTCTTC.

This chain links TRBV6-5 with TRBJ2-7; a weak D match, TRBD2 (6 bases). V was trimmed by 0 bases and J by 0 bases, leaving 12 bases between them. Germline-derived CDR1 and CDR2 are MNHEY and SVGAGI. The CDR3 is 16 amino acids. The CDR3 reads CASSYSVSGDSYEQYF. CDR3 nucleotide sequence: TGTGCCAGCAGTTACTCGGTTAGCGGAGACTCCTACGAGCAGTACTTC.